The entry below describes one T cell receptor (beta chain). The antigen remains undetermined. The data derive from a study of T cell responses to AZD1222 COVID-19 vaccine. Study outcomes and limitations: Baseline seropositives among AZD1222 recipients totaled only six. With dominance at 160-218 and 743-854, vaccine-associated CD4 TCRs spanned spike.

The length of the CDR3 is 13 residues. The germline gives CDR1 SNHLY, CDR2 FYNNEI. Trimming stripped 4 bases from V and 7 bases from J, with 13 bases between. The assay was immunoSEQ multiplex PCR, and TCRdb's table has in-frame clones only and misses some. The repertoire includes under 150,000 clones, around 90% of them detected once, and about 3% sits in the top ten. This specimen consisted of peripheral blood, obtained on day 0 of MenACWY control vaccination. This TCR was recovered from an adult in good health. The genes are TRBV2 and TRBJ1-1; D is perhaps TRBD1 (5 bases). CDR3 sequence: CASSVTGPDEAFF. CDR3 coding DNA: TGTGCCAGCAGTGTCACAGGACCCGATGAAGCTTTCTTT.